This entry is about one T cell receptor beta chain. No antigen is known for it. Germline CDR1 and CDR2: WNHNN and SYGVQD (reference sequence). V shed 3 bases, J shed 2 bases, and the junction held 4 bases outside the gene matches. The CDR3 covers 16 residues. The repertoire was sequenced with immunoSEQ multiplex PCR; TCRdb's copy has only in-frame clones and lacks some. The data contain about 34,000 clones, roughly 77% of them singletons. The data were taken from a study of early stage breast cancer tumors. In the study overall: Each sample averaged approximately 10-fold read coverage.

Study-level points and caveats: Tumors had about 2.4-fold higher T cell density and higher clonality than adjacent normal breast tissue.

The TCR originated in a person under 45 with breast cancer. Sample: breast tumor tissue. The chain has TRBV10-1 and TRBJ2-3, with 11 bases fitting TRBD2. CDR3 bases: TGCGCCAGCAGTGACCCGGGACTAGCGGACACAGATACGCAGTATTTT. It is translated as CASSDPGLADTDTQYF.